These 18 T cell receptor beta chains share one sample of origin, sequenced in a study of cytomegalovirus exposure and HLA in healthy donors. The PCR contained 60 Vbeta and 13 Jbeta primers. Using immunoSEQ multiplex PCR, the repertoire was profiled, and TCRdb retains in-frame clones only, with some absent. Counted here are around 210,000 clones, around 77% occurring once; the ten biggest clones make up about 2.8%. The source material was PBMCs. The receptor source for this set is a woman aged 25 to 39 in good health and CMV-seronegative.

The chain joins TRBV6-5 to TRBJ1-2; 7 bases are a match to TRBD1. Germline V gene data show CDR1 as MNHEY and CDR2 as SVGAGI. The length of the CDR3 is 14 residues. Losses at the gene ends were 5 bases for V and 4 bases for J; bases not matched to a gene: 7. In DNA, the CDR3 is TGTGCCAGCAGTACGAGAGGGGGCGGCTATGGCTACACCTTC. This translates into CASSTRGGGYGYTF.

V usage is TRBV5-1 and J usage is TRBJ2-2; 11 bases are a match to TRBD2. The CDR3 is 23 residues long. With 7 bases clipped from V and 5 bases from J, the junction kept 31 bases outside the gene matches. Germline loops: CDR1 SGHRS, CDR2 YFSETQ. CDR3 coding DNA: TGCGCCAGCGCTACTGGAGGGACACCCTCTCGGAGGCTAGCGGGAGGAAGAACCGGGGAGCTGTTTTTT. Its translation: CASATGGTPSRRLAGGRTGELFF.

The CDR3: CSVEVVGQGARGPYEQYF. The DNA for the CDR3 is TGCAGCGTTGAAGTGGTCGGACAGGGGGCGCGGGGGCCCTACGAGCAGTACTTC. This chain links TRBV29-1 with TRBJ2-7; the match to TRBD1 covers 11 bases. CDR1 is SQVTM, CDR2 ANQGSEA, per germline. The CDR3 is 18 amino acids. V lost 1 base to trimming and J lost 2 bases; unmatched junction nucleotides: 13.

This clone was detected only a few times. This chain connects TRBV5-1 to TRBJ2-1; perhaps TRBD2 as D (5 bases). CDR1 and CDR2 (germline): SGHRS, YFSETQ. The V and J ends lost 3 bases and 9 bases respectively, with 22 bases between them. The CDR3 extends over 16 amino acids. The DNA of the CDR3 is TGCGCCAGCAGCTCGGGATACTTGGTTGAAGGAGGTGAGCAGTTCTTC. It yields the protein CASSSGYLVEGGEQFF.

This clone showed up just a few times. The V gene is TRBV9, the J gene TRBJ2-3; D is perhaps TRBD2 (6 bases). The CDR3 spans 15 residues. In germline, CDR1 is SGDLS, CDR2 YYNGEE. V gave up 6 bases and J gave up 3 bases, with 17 bases separating them. Here the CDR3 reads CASTPAGGSTDTQYF. CDR3 in DNA: TGTGCCAGCACCCCCGCTGGGGGGAGTACAGATACGCAGTATTTT.

This rearrangement joins TRBV7-9 to TRBJ1-4; D is possibly TRBD1 (5 bases). Germline loops: CDR1 SEHNR, CDR2 FQNEAQ (reference sequence). Trimming stripped 0 bases from V and 7 bases from J, with 9 bases between. The CDR3 length is 14 residues. CDR3 DNA: TGTGCCAGCAGCTTAGCAGGGGCTGGTGAAAAACTGTTTTTT. Protein product: CASSLAGAGEKLFF.

Written as DNA, the CDR3 is TGCGCCAGCAGCTTGGAAGCGGGGAGGAACACTGAAGCTTTCTTT. It translates to CASSLEAGRNTEAFF. The chain is built from TRBV5-1 and TRBJ1-1; the D is unclear. The CDR3 runs to 15 residues. CDR1 is SGHRS and CDR2 is YFSETQ in the germline V gene. The V end lost 0 bases, the J end lost 1 base, and 10 bases lay between the germline ends. Based on the CDR3 plus reference TRBV5-1 and TRBJ1-1, the full variable domain is KAGVTQTPRYLIKTRGQQVTLSCSPISGHRSVSWYQQTPGQGLQFLFEYFSETQRNKGNFPGRFSGRQFSNSRSEMNVSTLELGDSALYLCASSLEAGRNTEAFFGQGTRLTVV.

This clone was picked up one time. This chain connects TRBV30 to TRBJ1-2; D remains ambiguous. In germline, CDR1 is GTSNPN, CDR2 SVGIG (reference sequence). V was clipped by 2 bases and J by 1 base, with 17 bases between them. This CDR3 contains 16 residues. The CDR3 spells CAWSRGPGTFNYGYTF. The CDR3 nucleotides are TGTGCCTGGAGTCGCGGGCCCGGAACCTTTAACTATGGCTACACCTTC.

To note about this clone: An end of the junction differs from the germline gene, which may be a read error. The chain employs TRBV30 and TRBJ1-2, with D hard to call. Germline CDR1 is GTSNPN and CDR2 is SVGIG (reference sequence). The CDR3 has 16 amino acids. CDR3 sequence reads: CAWINVLHAGKYGYPF. CDR3 nucleotide sequence: TGTGCCTGGATAAATGTTCTGCATGCAGGAAAATATGGCTACCCCTTC.

The V call is TRBV5-1, the J call TRBJ2-2; D might be TRBD2 (5 bases). The germline CDR1 and CDR2 sequences are SGHRS and YFSETQ. This CDR3 has 20 amino acids. Trimming pared 0 bases from V and 1 base from J, leaving 22 bases between. CDR3 nucleotides: TGCGCCAGCAGCTTGGCCGGGGTGTATAGCGACGGCCGGAACACCGGGGAGCTGTTTTTT. It translates to CASSLAGVYSDGRNTGELFF.

V usage is TRBV4-2 and J usage is TRBJ1-2; 8 bases align to TRBD1. V lost 4 bases, J lost 7 bases, and 5 bases stayed unmatched. CDR1 LGHNA and CDR2 YNFKEQ come from the germline V gene. The CDR3 totals 13 residues. CDR3 residues: CASSPDRGAGYTF. The CDR3 nucleotides are TGTGCCAGCAGCCCCGACAGGGGCGCTGGCTACACCTTC.

The chain links TRBV29-1 to TRBJ2-5; 10 positions match TRBD2. Germline V gene lookup returns CDR1 SQVTM and CDR2 ANQGSEA. CDR3 size: 14 residues. V was clipped by 7 bases and J by 2 bases; unmatched bases: 7. CDR3 in amino acids: CSAPGLATQETQYF. CDR3 nucleotides: TGCAGCGCTCCGGGACTAGCGACACAAGAGACCCAGTACTTC.

J is TRBJ2-7 and V is TRBV15; tentatively, D is TRBD1 (6 bases). CDR1 is LNHNV and CDR2 is YYDKDF in the germline V gene (reference sequence). CDR3 size: 15 residues. V gave up 2 bases and J gave up 5 bases, with 16 bases separating them. The CDR3 nucleotides are TGTGCCACCAGCAGAACCGGGACACGCCTCGACGAGCAGTACTTC. Translated: CATSRTGTRLDEQYF.

The gene calls are TRBV7-9 and TRBJ1-2; D perhaps matches TRBD1 (5 bases). The CDR3 extends over 12 amino acids. V lost 6 bases and J lost 5, with 10 bases in between. Germline CDR1 SEHNR, CDR2 FQNEAQ (reference sequence). The CDR3 DNA reads as TGTGCCAGCAGTCCACAGGATTATGGCTACACCTTC. Translation gives CASSPQDYGYTF.

V usage is TRBV15 and J usage is TRBJ2-1; tentatively, D is TRBD1 (6 bases). V dropped 0 bases and J dropped 6 bases, with 15 bases sitting between them. The CDR3 consists of 16 residues. Germline V CDR1 and CDR2: LNHNV, YYDKDF (reference sequence). The CDR3 DNA sequence: TGTGCCACCAGCAGAGATAGGGGATGGGGGCTCAATGAGCAGTTCTTC. Protein product: CATSRDRGWGLNEQFF.

Only one count was recorded for this clone. The chain joins TRBV5-1 to TRBJ2-3; 13 positions match TRBD2. This CDR3 region has 16 residues. Trimming removed 4 bases from V and 1 base from J; junction bases left unmatched: 3. Looked up from germline, CDR1 is SGHRS and CDR2 is YFSETQ. CDR3: CASSGGTSGGTDTQYF. Here the CDR3 DNA reads TGCGCCAGCAGCGGGGGGACTAGCGGGGGCACAGATACGCAGTATTTT. Using reference TRBV5-1 and TRBJ2-3 for the parts outside the CDR3, the full variable domain is KAGVTQTPRYLIKTRGQQVTLSCSPISGHRSVSWYQQTPGQGLQFLFEYFSETQRNKGNFPGRFSGRQFSNSRSEMNVSTLELGDSALYLCASSGGTSGGTDTQYFGPGTRLTVL.

This clone was seen only a few times. The CDR3 is CASSRGSQFGDYEQYF. CDR3 DNA sequence: TGTGCCAGCTCACGAGGCAGTCAGTTTGGAGACTACGAGCAGTACTTC. The rearrangement joins TRBV18 to TRBJ2-7; D not certain. The CDR3 is 16 residues long. Germline CDR1 is KGHSH and CDR2 is LQKENI. V was clipped by 4 bases and J by 3 bases, with 19 bases between them.

The rearrangement uses TRBV9 and TRBJ2-7, with 7 bases matching TRBD2. Germline CDR1 SGDLS, CDR2 YYNGEE. CDR3 length: 14 amino acids. After removal of 4 bases from V and 0 bases from J, the junction contained 4 bases not matched to a gene. The CDR3 sequence is CASSPSGISYEQYF. The CDR3 DNA sequence: TGTGCCAGCAGCCCCAGCGGGATCTCCTACGAGCAGTACTTC.